A single sample is the source of the 32 T cell receptor beta chains below, sequenced in a study of breast tumors, draining lymph nodes, adjacent tissues. Breast cancer patients provided tissue from their axillary draining lymph nodes. TCRdb analysed the multiplex PCR reads with MiXCR anew, one entry per CDR3 protein. The table lists 290,000 or so distinct CDR3 sequences, about 30% of them singletons. The specimen sequenced was axillary lymph node tissue. The source is a female donor with breast cancer. Some clones in this sample may be carry-over from other donors' samples.

With respect to this clonotype: Being one base from a much bigger clone, this may be a read error. V and J are TRBV4-3 and TRBJ2-2, with TRBD2 as a possible D gene (5 bases). Trimming cost V 3 bases and J 3 bases, with 11 bases left between them. The CDR3 totals 15 residues. CDR1 and CDR2 (germline): LGHNA, YSLEER. This CDR3 reads CASSQRLEDTGELFF. The CDR3 DNA is TGCGCCAGCAGCCAGAGATTGGAGGACACCGGGGAGCTGTTTTTT.

As for this clonotype: The germline gene is not matched at one end of the junction; a read error may be the cause. The J gene is TRBJ1-3, the V gene TRBV11-2; D ambiguous. Germline V gene data show CDR1 as SGHAT and CDR2 as FQNNGV. The CDR3 spans 15 residues. In nucleotides, the CDR3 is TGTGCCAGCATCAGGACGGATGAGAATGGAAACACCGTATATTTT. Protein: CASIRTDENGNTVYF.

The chain couples TRBV7-9 to TRBJ2-3; TRBD2 agrees at 7 bases. V lost 7 bases and J lost 4; bases outside the gene matches: 2. CDR3 size: 12 residues. Germline CDR1 and CDR2: SEHNR and FQNEAQ (reference sequence). This chain's CDR3 is CASTTSADTQYF. As DNA, the CDR3 is TGTGCCAGCACCACTAGCGCAGATACGCAGTATTTT.

This clonotype was counted at least ten times. The chain links TRBV4-3 to TRBJ2-3; D gene ambiguous. Trimming cost V 0 bases and J 8 bases, with 21 bases left between them. CDR3 length equals 17 residues. Germline CDR1 reads LGHNA; CDR2 reads YSLEER. CDR3 sequence (DNA): TGCGCCAGCAGCCAAGACACCGGGCGGAACTCTCTCAGTACGCAGTATTTT. Translation gives CASSQDTGRNSLSTQYF.

This clonotype was counted at least ten times. The chain employs TRBV19 and TRBJ2-1; 8 bases align to TRBD2. J lost 12 bases, V lost 7 bases, and 17 bases had no gene match. Looked up from germline, CDR1 is LNHDA and CDR2 is SQIVND (reference sequence). The CDR3 is 15 amino acids. The CDR3 spells CASTNGGGRWEGQFF. In nucleotides, the CDR3 is TGTGCCAGTACCAACGGAGGCGGGAGGTGGGAGGGGCAGTTCTTC.

This clonotype counts as medium-sized. The chain combines TRBV25-1 with TRBJ1-6, with D possibly matching TRBD1 (6 bases). CDR1 and CDR2 (germline): MGHDK, SYGVNS. The CDR3 loop spans 14 amino acids. V lost 6 bases to trimming and J lost 6 bases, with 12 bases between them. This CDR3 is CASRGTTANSPLHF. The CDR3 nucleotides are TGTGCCAGCAGGGGGACAACTGCTAATTCACCCCTCCACTTT. Variable domain in full (rest from reference TRBV25-1 and TRBJ1-6): EADIYQTPRYLVIGTGKKITLECSQTMGHDKMYWYQQDPGMELHLIHYSYGVNSTEKGDLSSESTVSRIRTEHFPLTLESARPSHTSQYLCASRGTTANSPLHFGNGTRLTVT.

This clonotype showed up many times. The V and J genes are TRBV5-4 and TRBJ2-6, with D uncertain. V was shortened by 1 base and J by 0 bases, with 8 bases between the two germline ends. The CDR3 is made up of 16 amino acids. Germline CDR1 is SGHNT and CDR2 is YYREEE (reference sequence). CDR3 sequence reads: CASSLTRSSGANVLTF. Here the CDR3 DNA reads TGTGCCAGCAGCTTGACCCGTAGCTCTGGGGCCAACGTCCTGACTTTC.

Ten or more counts support this clonotype. This chain connects TRBV5-1 to TRBJ2-5; 7 bases are a match to TRBD2. In germline, CDR1 is SGHRS, CDR2 YFSETQ. The V gene end was trimmed by 4 bases and the J gene end by 3 bases; junction bases not matched to a gene: 0. This CDR3 contains 12 residues. CDR3 sequence reads: CASSRGEETQYF. CDR3 bases: TGCGCCAGCAGCCGGGGGGAAGAGACCCAGTACTTC.

In this sample, this clonotype turned up many times. The V call is TRBV2, the J call TRBJ2-7; TRBD1 aligns across 10 bases. Looked up from germline, CDR1 is SNHLY and CDR2 is FYNNEI. V lost 8 bases, J lost 3 bases, and 4 bases stayed unmatched. The CDR3 runs to 13 residues. CDR3 sequence reads: CASERDRGYEQYF. The CDR3 DNA follows: TGTGCCAGCGAGCGGGACAGGGGCTACGAGCAGTACTTC. The whole variable domain, remainder taken from reference TRBV2 and TRBJ2-7, is EPEVTQTPSHQVTQMGQEVILRCVPISNHLYFYWYRQILGQKVEFLVSFYNNEISEKSEIFDDQFSVERPDGSNFTLKIRSTKLEDSAMYFCASERDRGYEQYFGPGTRLTVT.

This clonotype was seen repeatedly, ten times or more. J is TRBJ2-1 and V is TRBV24-1; 15 nucleotides line up with TRBD2. The CDR3 consists of 17 residues. Germline trimming cut 4 bases from V and 6 bases from J; bases unmatched to any gene: 6. The germline CDR1 and CDR2 sequences are KGHDR and SFDVKD. CDR3 in DNA: TGTGCCACCAGTGAAGGACTAGCGGGAGGGCCTCTCAATGAGCAGTTCTTC. This gives the protein CATSEGLAGGPLNEQFF.

The sample holds many counts of this clonotype. CDR3 in amino acids: CATSRGQVGTNEQFF. The CDR3 DNA follows: TGTGCCACCAGCAGGGGACAGGTGGGGACCAATGAGCAGTTCTTC. The chain combines TRBV15 with TRBJ2-1; TRBD1 matches 8 bases. The trim removed 3 bases at V and 6 bases at J, leaving 7 bases unmatched. Germline V CDR1 and CDR2: LNHNV, YYDKDF (reference sequence). This CDR3 has 15 amino acids.

This clonotype was seen ten or more times. The rearrangement links TRBV7-3 to TRBJ2-3, with a tentative D call TRBD2 (6 bases). The CDR3 has 14 residues. V was clipped by 2 bases and J by 5 bases, with 11 bases between them. Per the germline V gene, CDR1 is SGHTA and CDR2 is FQGTGA. CDR3 sequence: CASSLFPGLDTQYF. The CDR3 DNA follows: TGTGCCAGCAGCTTATTCCCGGGACTAGATACGCAGTATTTT.

V is TRBV6-6 and J is TRBJ1-2, with TRBD1 identical over 8 bases. Germline V gene lookup returns CDR1 MNHNY and CDR2 SVGAGI (reference sequence). V shed 7 bases and J 1 base; nucleotides not matched to a gene: 11. The CDR3 loop spans 16 amino acids. As DNA, the CDR3 is TGTGCCAGCAAAGATGGACAGGGAGCTTTTAACTATGGCTACACCTTC. This sequence encodes CASKDGQGAFNYGYTF.

CDR3 protein: CAATGAHNTGELFF. The CDR3 DNA is TGTGCCGCCACCGGGGCACACAACACCGGGGAGCTGTTTTTT. The genes are TRBV6-2 or TRBV6-3 and TRBJ2-2; D is perhaps TRBD1 or TRBD2 (5 bases each). V was shortened by 11 bases and J by 2 bases, with 15 bases between the two germline ends. The CDR3 is 14 residues long. The germline CDR1 and CDR2 sequences are MNHEY and SVGEGT.

This clonotype occurred many times. The chain uses TRBV20-1 and TRBJ2-1; 10 nucleotides align to TRBD1. In germline, CDR1 is DFQATT, CDR2 SNEGSKA (reference sequence). V trimming: 4 bases; J trimming: 8 bases; junction bases outside the gene matches: 8. The CDR3 is 14 amino acids. CDR3 sequence: CSATLGDRGYEQFF. In DNA form, the CDR3 reads TGCAGTGCTACGCTCGGGGACAGGGGTTATGAGCAGTTCTTC.

As regards this clonotype: Possible read error: a much larger clone is one base away. This chain uses TRBV30 with TRBJ2-3, with D perhaps matching TRBD2 (5 bases). Germline V gives CDR1 GTSNPN, CDR2 SVGIG (reference sequence). The CDR3 is 11 amino acids. Trimming took off 3 bases at V and 7 bases at J, with 8 bases between the two ends. In DNA, the CDR3 is TGTGCCTGGAGGTCGGGAAATACGCAGTATTTT. Amino acids: CAWRSGNTQYF.

The chain combines TRBV28 with TRBJ1-2; no firm D call. The germline gives CDR1 MDHEN, CDR2 SYDVKM. Trimming pared 5 bases from V and 8 bases from J, leaving 15 bases between. The CDR3 length is 13 residues. CDR3 in amino acids: CASSKGRSDGYTF. Written as DNA, the CDR3 is TGTGCCAGCAGTAAGGGTCGTTCGGACGGCTACACCTTC.

This chain uses TRBV10-3 with TRBJ1-1; D is unclear. V lost 8 bases, J lost 1 base, and 11 bases lay in between. This CDR3 comprises 13 residues. Looked up from germline, CDR1 is ENHRY and CDR2 is SYGVKD. CDR3 DNA sequence: TGTGCCATCGTCGGGATTCCGAACACTGAAGCTTTCTTT. Its protein product is CAIVGIPNTEAFF.

With regard to this clonotype: One end of the junction varies from germline; a read error may be responsible. CDR3 protein: CANSESADTEAFF. CDR3 coding DNA: TGCGCCAACAGTGAGTCGGCGGACACTGAAGCTTTCTTT. This chain joins TRBV10-1 and TRBJ1-1, with D hard to call. This CDR3 spans 13 amino acids. CDR1 and CDR2 from the germline V gene are WNHNN and SYGVQD (reference sequence).

This clonotype was picked up many times. The chain uses TRBV3-1 and TRBJ1-2; TRBD1 might be the D (5 bases). CDR3 length: 15 amino acids. Trimming took 0 bases from V and 4 from J, leaving 12 bases between them. Germline values: CDR1 LGHDT, CDR2 YNNKEL (reference sequence). Written as DNA, the CDR3 is TGTGCCAGCAGCCAAGATCCGGACACCACCTATGGCTACACCTTC. This gives the protein CASSQDPDTTYGYTF.

The chain employs TRBV5-1 and TRBJ1-2; 9 bases are shared with TRBD1. Germline V gene data show CDR1 as SGHRS and CDR2 as YFSETQ. There are 16 residues in the CDR3. V lost 0 bases to trimming and J lost 8 bases; unmatched junction nucleotides: 11. CDR3 in DNA: TGCGCCAGCAGCTTGGTCTCCGGGACAGGGAGAGGAGGCTACACCTTC. This encodes CASSLVSGTGRGGYTF. Variable domain in full (rest from reference TRBV5-1 and TRBJ1-2): KAGVTQTPRYLIKTRGQQVTLSCSPISGHRSVSWYQQTPGQGLQFLFEYFSETQRNKGNFPGRFSGRQFSNSRSEMNVSTLELGDSALYLCASSLVSGTGRGGYTFGSGTRLTVV.

This clonotype was seen many times. The genes are TRBV6-5 and TRBJ2-7; D remains unclear. Germline CDR1 MNHEY, CDR2 SVGAGI. V gave up 0 bases and J gave up 3 bases, with 15 bases separating them. The CDR3 contains 16 residues. The CDR3 spells CASSYSNHPPDYEQYF. DNA of the CDR3: TGTGCCAGCAGTTACTCGAATCATCCACCCGACTACGAGCAGTACTTC.

With respect to this clonotype: A read error is possible here, since a much larger clone lies one base away. The chain joins TRBV30 to TRBJ1-4, with 8 bases lining up with TRBD1. The CDR3 is 14 amino acids. The germline gives CDR1 GTSNPN, CDR2 SVGIG (reference sequence). The CDR3 nucleotides are TGTGCCTGGAGTTCTGGGGCAGGGGGCGAAAAACTGCTTTTT. Its translation is CAWSSGAGGEKLLF.

This clonotype was recorded at least ten times. V usage is TRBV5-1 and J usage is TRBJ2-3; D assignment may be TRBD1 or TRBD2 (5 bases each). The germline V and J ends were trimmed by 0 bases and 4 bases, with 15 bases remaining between them. The length of the CDR3 is 16 residues. CDR1 and CDR2 from the germline V gene are SGHRS and YFSETQ. The CDR3 region has the DNA TGCGCCAGCAGCTTGGGTCAGGCAGGGAGAGCAGATACGCAGTATTTT. Protein product: CASSLGQAGRADTQYF.

For this clonotype: This clone may be a read error of a much larger clone one base away. The chain combines TRBV19 with TRBJ2-1; D call uncertain. Looked up from germline, CDR1 is LNHDA and CDR2 is SQIVND (reference sequence). This CDR3 region has 13 residues. The CDR3 loop is CAGSIARYNEQFF. The CDR3 DNA reads as TGTGCCGGTAGTATAGCCAGATACAATGAGCAGTTCTTC. The full variable domain, in which reference TRBV19 and TRBJ2-1 provide the parts outside the CDR3, is DGGITQSPKYLFRKEGQNVTLSCEQNLNHDAMYWYRQDPGQGLRLIYYSQIVNDFQKGDIAEGYSVSREKKESFPLTVTSAQKNPTAFYLCAGSIARYNEQFFGPGTRLTVL.

This clonotype showed up just a few times. The chain joins TRBV20-1 to TRBJ2-4, with TRBD2 matching over 7 bases. The length of the CDR3 is 15 residues. Germline V gene sequence: CDR1 DFQATT, CDR2 SNEGSKA (reference sequence). With V trimmed by 6 bases and J by 5 bases, 13 bases remained unmatched. DNA for the CDR3: TGCAGTGCGCGACACCCCGCGGGAGTACAAAACATTCAGTACTTC. Translation: CSARHPAGVQNIQYF.

Remarks on this clonotype: This may be a read error, as it is one base from a much larger clone. The chain employs TRBV5-6 and TRBJ2-1, with D possibly being TRBD2 (6 bases). The V gene's germline CDR1 is SGHDT and CDR2 YYEEEE. This CDR3 has 15 amino acids. The CDR3 DNA sequence: TGTGCCAGCAGCTTTGTCGGGAGCTCCTACAATGAGCAGCTCTTC. It encodes CASSFVGSSYNEQLF.

The rearrangement joins TRBV20-1 to TRBJ1-5; tentative D call: TRBD1 (6 bases). The germline CDR1 and CDR2 sequences are DFQATT and SNEGSKA (reference sequence). The germline V and J ends were trimmed by 5 bases and 1 base, with 18 bases remaining between them. The CDR3 length is 16 residues. CDR3 sequence (DNA): TGCAGTGCTGAGGACGGGGGGGCATGGAGCAATCAGCCCCAGCATTTT. It yields the protein CSAEDGGAWSNQPQHF.

A note on this clonotype: This may arise from a read error, as a much more abundant clone is one base away. The chain is built from TRBV20-1 and TRBJ2-5; unclear D gene. Germline V gives CDR1 DFQATT, CDR2 SNEGSKA (reference sequence). This CDR3 has 11 residues. CDR3 DNA: TGCAGTGCTTACCCGGAAGAGACCCAGTCCTTC. This sequence encodes CSAYPEETQSF.

This clonotype has a count of ten or more. J is TRBJ2-5 and V is TRBV12-3 or TRBV12-4; 9 bases fit TRBD2. The CDR3 totals 15 residues. V shed 7 bases, J shed 6 bases, and the junction held 12 bases outside the gene matches. CDR3 sequence: CASTSLGTSRKTQYF. The CDR3 nucleotides are TGTGCCAGCACATCGCTTGGGACTAGCAGAAAGACCCAGTACTTC.

This clonotype was seen ten or more times. The chain couples TRBV20-1 to TRBJ2-3; D ambiguous. The CDR3 runs 18 residues. The V gene's germline CDR1 is DFQATT and CDR2 SNEGSKA (reference sequence). V lost 0 bases to trimming and J lost 6 bases, with 25 bases between them. The CDR3 region is CSARDRLVGGASRDTQYF. The CDR3, as DNA: TGCAGTGCTAGAGATAGGTTAGTGGGCGGCGCCTCCAGGGATACGCAGTATTTT.

In its sample, this clonotype was seen many times. The chain employs TRBV10-1 and TRBJ2-7, with 11 bases matching TRBD1. The CDR3 runs to 15 residues. Germline V gene sequence: CDR1 WNHNN, CDR2 SYGVQD (reference sequence). V was pared by 3 bases and J by 3 bases, with 4 bases of the junction left unmatched. CDR3: CASSEGGTGGYEQYF. CDR3 nucleotides: TGCGCCAGCAGTGAAGGTGGGACAGGGGGCTACGAGCAGTACTTC.